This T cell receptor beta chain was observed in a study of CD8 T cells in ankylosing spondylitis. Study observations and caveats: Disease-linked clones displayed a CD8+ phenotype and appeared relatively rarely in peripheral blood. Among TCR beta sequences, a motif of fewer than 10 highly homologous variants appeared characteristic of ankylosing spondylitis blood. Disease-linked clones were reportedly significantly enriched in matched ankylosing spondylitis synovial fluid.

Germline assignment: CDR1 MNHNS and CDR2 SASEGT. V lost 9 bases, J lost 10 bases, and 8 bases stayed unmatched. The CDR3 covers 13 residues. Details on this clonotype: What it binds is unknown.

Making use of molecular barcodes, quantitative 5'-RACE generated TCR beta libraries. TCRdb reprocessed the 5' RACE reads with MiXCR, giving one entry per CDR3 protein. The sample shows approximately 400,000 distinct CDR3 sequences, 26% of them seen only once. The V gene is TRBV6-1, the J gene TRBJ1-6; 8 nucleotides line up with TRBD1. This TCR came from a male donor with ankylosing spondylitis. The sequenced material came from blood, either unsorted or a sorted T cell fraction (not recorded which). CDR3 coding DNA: TGTGCCAGTTGGACAGGGTATAGATCACCCCTCCACTTT. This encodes CASWTGYRSPLHF.